This passage covers 5 T cell receptor beta chains from one sample sequenced in a study of primary melanoma T cells and metastatic recurrence. Libraries were prepared by immunoSEQ multiplex PCR; TCRdb keeps only in-frame clonotypes and omits some of them. This table holds 61 clones. The specimen was melanoma tumor tissue. The receptors were sampled from a human donor with melanoma.

The chain carries TRBV11-3 and TRBJ2-1; perhaps TRBD2 as D (5 bases). CDR3 size: 15 residues. V lost 6 bases and J 8 bases, leaving 20 bases between the germline ends. CDR1 is SGHNT and CDR2 is YENEEA in the germline V gene. CDR3 in amino acids: CASSITGSGSDEQFF. The CDR3 region has the DNA TGTGCCAGCAGTATAACGGGGAGCGGTAGCGATGAGCAGTTCTTC.

V usage is TRBV6-4 and J usage is TRBJ1-2; D remains unclear. The length of the CDR3 is 13 residues. With 3 bases removed from V and 8 bases from J, the gap between germline ends came to 13 bases. Germline loops: CDR1 MRHNA, CDR2 SNTAGT. The CDR3 region is CASSEALQRGYTF. The DNA of the CDR3 is TGTGCCAGCAGTGAAGCGCTTCAGAGGGGCTACACCTTC.

The chain uses TRBV11-3 and TRBJ2-3, with 9 nucleotides matching TRBD2. Germline V gene lookup returns CDR1 SGHNT and CDR2 YENEEA. The CDR3 is made up of 17 amino acids. Trimming at V came to 5 bases and at J to 4 bases, leaving 13 bases not matched to a gene. The CDR3 coding sequence is TGTGCCAGCAGCCCCGGGACCTTAGCGGGGGCAGCAGATACGCAGTATTTT. This gives the protein CASSPGTLAGAADTQYF.

The V call is TRBV6-8, the J call TRBJ2-1; TRBD2 might be the D (7 bases). The CDR3 is 14 amino acids. Germline V gives CDR1 MNHGY, CDR2 SAAAGT. V was pared by 5 bases and J by 6 bases, with 14 bases between. The CDR3 bases are TGTGCCAGCAGTGACCGGGGGGCAAGCAATGAGCAGTTCTTC. It translates to CASSDRGASNEQFF.

The V gene is TRBV11-3, the J gene TRBJ2-7; 12 bases line up with TRBD1. Germline V lookup: CDR1 SGHNT, CDR2 YENEEA. The CDR3 is 17 amino acids. V was clipped by 5 bases and J by 0 bases; unmatched bases: 8. Here the CDR3 DNA reads TGTGCCAGCAGCCCGGGACAGGGGGCCTCCCTCTCCTACGAGCAGTACTTC. Translation: CASSPGQGASLSYEQYF.